This entry is about one T cell receptor beta chain. V was pared by 4 bases and J by 0 bases, with 13 bases between. This CDR3 has 15 amino acids. CDR1 and CDR2 from the germline V gene are SGHRS and YFSETQ. This entry is derived from a study of blood T cell repertoires in COVID-19. Assay used: immunoSEQ multiplex PCR; TCRdb lists only in-frame clones, some missing. The table has 35,000 to 40,000 clones, about 85% seen once. This TCR came from a man in his 60s with COVID-19, enrolled during active disease. V and J are TRBV5-1 and TRBJ1-1; D may be TRBD1 (6 bases). Material: peripheral blood. CDR3 region: CASSPDSSMNTEAFF. The CDR3 DNA reads as TGCGCCAGCAGCCCGGACAGCTCTATGAACACTGAAGCTTTCTTT.